Listed below are T cell receptor beta chains from one sample, sequenced in a study of identical twins. From the 5' RACE reads, TCRdb called clonotypes with MiXCR, one entry per CDR3 protein. This sample has 1.5 million to 2 million distinct CDR3 sequences; under 35% occur once, and the top ten carry 0.25% to 0.3%. Sequencing input: cord blood. Receptor source: a newborn girl in good health. CDR3s include the opening cysteine and the closing phenylalanine or tryptophan. A D gene is named only where the DNA matches it firmly. Rows may omit the clone size; those that give it use once, few, many or a size class.

j_gene	abundance	d_gene	v_gene	CDR3nt	CDR3aa
TRBJ1-1	.	.	TRBV6-1	TGTGCCACCATCCCCCGGGACCCTAACACTGAAGCTTTCTTT	CATIPRDPNTEAFF
TRBJ1-2	few	.	TRBV10-3	TGTGCCATCAGTGAGGGGCTACCTGGCTACACCTTC	CAISEGLPGYTF
TRBJ1-2	.	TRBD1	TRBV6-6	TGTGCCAGCAGTTACGAAAGGGCAGGGGGACGGGGCTACACCTTC	CASSYERAGGRGYTF
TRBJ2-2	.	TRBD1	TRBV20-1	TGCAGTGCTAAACGGACAGGGATACGGGAGCTGTTTTTT	CSAKRTGIRELFF
TRBJ2-3	.	.	TRBV2	TGTGCCAGCAGACTTGTAGATACGCAGTATTTT	CASRLVDTQYF
TRBJ2-7	.	TRBD2	TRBV7-2	TGTGCCAGCAGCTTAGAGGCGGGAGCCCCCTCCTACAATGAGCAGTACTTC	CASSLEAGAPSYNEQYF
TRBJ2-1	few	TRBD2	TRBV6-6	TGTGCCAGCAGTTACTCGCTACTAGCGGGGTACAATGAGCAGTTCTTC	CASSYSLLAGYNEQFF
TRBJ2-3	few	.	TRBV12-3/TRBV12-4	TGTGCCAGCAGTTTAAGTGGTGCTAGCAGAGATACGCAGTATTTT	CASSLSGASRDTQYF
TRBJ2-1	.	TRBD2	TRBV2	TGTGCCAGCAGTGAACGTCTAGCGGGGGTAAACTTCTACAATGAGCAGTTCTTC	CASSERLAGVNFYNEQFF
TRBJ2-5	few	.	TRBV12-3/TRBV12-4	TGTGCCAGCAGTTTTTCTTTTGGGGGGACGGAGACCCAGTACTTC	CASSFSFGGTETQYF
TRBJ2-7	.	TRBD2	TRBV20-1	TGCGGTGCTAGGTGGCTAGCGGGAGTAAACGAGCAGTACTTC	CGARWLAGVNEQYF
TRBJ1-2	.	.	TRBV29-1	TGCAGCGTTGGACAGGAGAAGGGCTACACCTTC	CSVGQEKGYTF
TRBJ1-4	few	.	TRBV20-1	TGCAGTGCCCCAAGACGGGACGTCCGTAATGAAAAACTGTTTTTT	CSAPRRDVRNEKLFF
TRBJ1-2	.	.	TRBV5-1	TGCGCCAGCAGCATAGAAAACTATGGCTACACCTTC	CASSIENYGYTF
TRBJ2-1	few	TRBD2	TRBV20-1	TGCAGTGCTCCCCCCGCGGGGGGGCCGAGTTTCTCCTACAATGAGCAGTTCTTC	CSAPPAGGPSFSYNEQFF
TRBJ2-5	.	.	TRBV3-1	TGTGCCAGCAGCCACTATTACGGGGGAACCGAATCTGGGCAGTACTTC	CASSHYYGGTESGQYF
TRBJ2-7	few	.	TRBV5-6	TGTGCCAGCAGCTTGGGGCTCTCAGTCTACGAGCAGTACTTC	CASSLGLSVYEQYF
TRBJ2-1	.	.	TRBV6-1	TGTGCCAGCAGTGAACGGCTTGACCATGAGCAGTTCTTC	CASSERLDHEQFF
TRBJ1-2	few	.	TRBV12-3/TRBV12-4	TGTGCCAGCAGTTTAAAGGGGCCAGGGAGTGGCTACACCTTC	CASSLKGPGSGYTF
TRBJ2-7	.	TRBD1	TRBV4-1	TGCGCCAGCAGCCACCCTATACAGGGGCGCGAGCAGTACTTC	CASSHPIQGREQYF
TRBJ2-7	few	.	TRBV20-1	TGCAGTGCTAGAGTGGCGTCCTCCTACGAGCAGTACTTC	CSARVASSYEQYF
TRBJ2-7	.	.	TRBV24-1	TGTGACACCAGTGGTGGAGACAGCTCCTACAATGAGCAGTACTTC	CDTSGGDSSYNEQYF
TRBJ2-1	.	.	TRBV4-1	TGCGCCAGCAGCCGAGTATTTGAGGGCTCCTACAATGAGCAGTTCTTC	CASSRVFEGSYNEQFF
TRBJ2-5	.	.	TRBV20-1	TGCAGTGCTTCCCCCGTAGAGGGGACCCAGTACTTC	CSASPVEGTQYF
TRBJ2-1	few	TRBD2	TRBV20-1	TGCAGTGCCACTCCCGCTAGCGGGCCCTCCTACAATGAGCAGTTCTTC	CSATPASGPSYNEQFF
TRBJ2-3	few	TRBD1	TRBV6-6	TGTGCCAGCAGACCCCAGGGGGCTACAGATACGCAGTATTTT	CASRPQGATDTQYF
TRBJ1-2	.	.	TRBV30	TGTGCCTGGAAAGGGGAGACCTATGGCTACACCTTC	CAWKGETYGYTF
TRBJ2-7	.	TRBD2	TRBV20-1	TGCAGTGCTAGAGATTACTCTAGCGGTTACGAGCAGTACTTC	CSARDYSSGYEQYF
TRBJ1-4	.	.	TRBV4-1	TGCGCCAGCAGCCAAGATCGGGGGGTGTATGAAAAACTGTTTTTT	CASSQDRGVYEKLFF
TRBJ2-1	few	.	TRBV4-1	TGCGCCAGCAGCCAAGAGGCTAGATACAATGAGCAGTTCTTC	CASSQEARYNEQFF
TRBJ2-7	.	.	TRBV20-1	TGCAGTGCCTTCAGGAGCATCGGCGAGCAGTACTTC	CSAFRSIGEQYF
TRBJ2-7	.	TRBD2	TRBV11-2	TGTGCCAGCAGCTTAGATCGGCTAGCGGGGACCTACGAGCAGTACTTC	CASSLDRLAGTYEQYF
TRBJ2-1	.	TRBD2	TRBV7-9	TGTGCCAGCAGCTTTCTAGCGGGGGGCTTGGATGAGCAGTTCTTC	CASSFLAGGLDEQFF
TRBJ1-5	few	TRBD1	TRBV12-3/TRBV12-4	TGTGCCAGCAGTCAGGGGGATAGGGCCTCCAATCAGCCCCAGCATTTT	CASSQGDRASNQPQHF
TRBJ1-1	few	.	TRBV7-7	TGTGCCAGCAGCTTAGTCCAACGGGGTACGAACACTGAAGCTTTCTTT	CASSLVQRGTNTEAFF
TRBJ2-1	.	TRBD1	TRBV20-1	TGCAGTGCTAGAAATGCGGGGACAGGGGACAATGAGCAGTTCTTC	CSARNAGTGDNEQFF
TRBJ2-4	.	TRBD1	TRBV12-3/TRBV12-4	TGTGCCAGCAGTTCTCGCCCCCAGGACAGGGTAAATTGGGAGCAGTACTTC	CASSSRPQDRVNWEQYF
TRBJ1-4	.	.	TRBV2	TGTGCCAGCAGCCCAGGGTTTTCGGATGAAAAACTGTTTTTT	CASSPGFSDEKLFF
TRBJ1-2	.	.	TRBV15	TGTGCCACCAGCAGAGTTAGGGGACCTGCTAACTATGGCTACACCTTC	CATSRVRGPANYGYTF
TRBJ2-3	few	.	TRBV2	TGTGCCCGCCAGGCAGGGGGCACAGATACGCAGTATTTT	CARQAGGTDTQYF
TRBJ1-2	.	.	TRBV28	TGTGCCAGCAGTTCTCGGCCGGGGGCTGGGGGCTACACCTTC	CASSSRPGAGGYTF
TRBJ2-4	many	.	TRBV15	TGTGCCACCAGCAGAGGGGCTCAACTCGCCAAAAACATTCAGTACTTC	CATSRGAQLAKNIQYF
TRBJ1-5	.	.	TRBV7-2	TGTGCCAGCAGCTCCCAGGAGGGAAATCAGCCCCAGCATTTT	CASSSQEGNQPQHF
TRBJ2-1	.	.	TRBV5-8	TGTGCCAGCAGTCCGGGACTTATGAGCTCCTACAATGAGCAGTTCTTC	CASSPGLMSSYNEQFF
TRBJ2-3	.	.	TRBV21-1	TGTGCCAGCAGCAAAGGACAGAGCCCTCCAGATACGCAGTATTTT	CASSKGQSPPDTQYF
TRBJ2-2	once	TRBD2	TRBV12-3/TRBV12-4	TGTGCCAGCAGTCCAGGACTAGCGGGCCACACCGGGGAGCTGTTTTTT	CASSPGLAGHTGELFF
TRBJ2-7	many	TRBD2	TRBV20-1	TGCAGTGCTAGAGACCGACTAGCGGGAGGATCGAGGTACGAGCAGTACTTC	CSARDRLAGGSRYEQYF
TRBJ2-7	.	TRBD2	TRBV27	TGTGCCAGCAGTCCCTGGACTAGCGGGAGACACAATGAGCAGTACTTC	CASSPWTSGRHNEQYF
TRBJ2-1	few	TRBD1	TRBV28	TGTGCCAGCAGGGGGACAGGGGAATCCTACAATGAGCAGTTCTTC	CASRGTGESYNEQFF
TRBJ1-1	.	.	TRBV12-3/TRBV12-4	TGTGCCAGCAGGCCCGGGAGACCCACTGAAGCTTTCTTT	CASRPGRPTEAFF
TRBJ2-3	.	.	TRBV5-1	TGCGCCAGCAGCTTGCGCGGGTCTCATACAGATACGCAGTATTTT	CASSLRGSHTDTQYF
TRBJ2-1	few	.	TRBV4-1	TGCGCCAGCAGCCAAGAGGGGGCCCTACTTTACAATGAGCAGTTCTTC	CASSQEGALLYNEQFF
TRBJ2-6	few	.	TRBV7-9	TGTGCCAGCAGCTTTAATCAGGGGTCTGGGGCCAACGTCCTGACTTTC	CASSFNQGSGANVLTF
TRBJ2-7	.	.	TRBV6-6	TGTGCCAGCAGTTCAGGGACGGCAGACTACGAGCAGTACTTC	CASSSGTADYEQYF
TRBJ2-5	.	.	TRBV5-4	TGTGCCAGCAGCGGCTACGGGACTCTTAAAGAGACCCAGTACTTC	CASSGYGTLKETQYF
TRBJ2-3	.	TRBD2	TRBV5-1	TGCGCCAGCAGCTTGGCCCCATTAGCGGGGGTCACAGATACGCAGTATTTT	CASSLAPLAGVTDTQYF